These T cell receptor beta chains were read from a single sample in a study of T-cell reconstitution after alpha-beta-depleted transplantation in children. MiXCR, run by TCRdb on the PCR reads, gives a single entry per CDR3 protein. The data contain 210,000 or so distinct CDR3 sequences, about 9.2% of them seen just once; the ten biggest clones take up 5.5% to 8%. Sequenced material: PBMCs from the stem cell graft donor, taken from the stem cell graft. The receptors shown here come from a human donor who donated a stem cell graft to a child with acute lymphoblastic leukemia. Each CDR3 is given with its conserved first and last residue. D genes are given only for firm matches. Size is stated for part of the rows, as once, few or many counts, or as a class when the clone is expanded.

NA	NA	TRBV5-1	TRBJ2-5	CASSLAFLGQETQYF	TGCGCCAGCAGCTTGGCCTTTCTGGGCCAAGAGACCCAGTACTTC
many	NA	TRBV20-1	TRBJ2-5	CSATTVASQETQYF	TGCAGTGCTACCACAGTTGCTAGTCAAGAGACCCAGTACTTC
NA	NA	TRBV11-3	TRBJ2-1	CASSSGGDEQFF	TGTGCCAGCAGCTCGGGGGGCGATGAGCAGTTCTTC
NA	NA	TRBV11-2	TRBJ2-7	CASSSGTFTHEQYF	TGTGCCAGCAGCTCTGGGACATTTACCCACGAGCAGTACTTC
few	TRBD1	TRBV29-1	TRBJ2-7	CSVGQDYEQYF	TGCAGCGTCGGACAGGACTACGAGCAGTACTTC
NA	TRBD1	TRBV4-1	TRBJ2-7	CASSQEWDRSSYEQYF	TGCGCCAGCAGCCAAGAATGGGACAGAAGCTCCTACGAGCAGTACTTC
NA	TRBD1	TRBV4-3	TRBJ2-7	CASSGTRDRPYEQYF	TGCGCCAGCAGCGGGACCCGGGACAGACCCTACGAGCAGTACTTC
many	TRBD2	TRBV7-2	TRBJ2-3	CASSLAAGGTIYTDTQYF	TGTGCCAGCAGCTTAGCCGCGGGGGGTACCATTTACACAGATACGCAGTATTTT
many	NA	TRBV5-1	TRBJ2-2	CASSHRTEKNTGELFF	TGCGCCAGCAGCCATAGGACGGAAAAGAACACCGGGGAGCTGTTTTTT
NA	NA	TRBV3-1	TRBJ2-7	CASSRLGGRDEQYF	TGTGCCAGCAGCCGACTAGGAGGACGGGATGAGCAGTACTTC
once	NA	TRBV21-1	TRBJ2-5	CASSKGRTKQETQYF	TGTGCCAGCAGCAAAGGCAGGACGAAGCAAGAGACCCAGTACTTC
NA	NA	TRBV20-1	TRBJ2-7	CSALDSSYEQYF	TGCAGTGCCCTGGACAGTTCCTACGAGCAGTACTTC
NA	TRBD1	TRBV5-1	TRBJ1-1	CASRGQDNIGTEAFF	TGCGCCAGCAGGGGACAGGATAATATTGGCACTGAAGCTTTCTTT
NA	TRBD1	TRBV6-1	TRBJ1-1	CASRRDRHSEAFF	TGTGCCAGCAGGAGGGACAGACATTCTGAAGCTTTCTTT
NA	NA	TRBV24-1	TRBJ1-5	CAPSTEGGNQPQHF	TGTGCCCCCTCGACGGAGGGCGGCAATCAGCCCCAGCATTTT
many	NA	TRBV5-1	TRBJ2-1	CASSSDGGSYNEQFF	TGCGCCAGCAGCTCCGACGGCGGCTCCTACAATGAGCAGTTCTTC
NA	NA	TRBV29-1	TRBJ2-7	CSVDGGWAAYSYEQYF	TGCAGCGTTGATGGAGGATGGGCGGCTTACTCCTACGAGCAGTACTTC
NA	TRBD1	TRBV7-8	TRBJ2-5	CASSSTGGIGETQYF	TGTGCCAGCAGCTCTACAGGGGGGATAGGAGAGACCCAGTACTTC
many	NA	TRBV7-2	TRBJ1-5	CASSLGDMGNQPQHF	TGTGCCAGCAGCTTAGGCGACATGGGGAATCAGCCCCAGCATTTT
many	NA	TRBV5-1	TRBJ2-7	CASSLESFGSSYEQYF	TGCGCCAGCAGCTTGGAAAGTTTCGGCAGCTCCTACGAGCAGTACTTC
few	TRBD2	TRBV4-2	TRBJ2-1	CASSQEGLGRGRSEQFF	TGTGCCAGCAGCCAAGAAGGCCTCGGGCGGGGGAGGAGTGAGCAGTTCTTC
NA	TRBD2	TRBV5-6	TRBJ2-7	CASSLRGAGGKSSYEQYF	TGTGCCAGCAGCTTGAGAGGGGCGGGGGGTAAAAGCTCCTACGAGCAGTACTTC
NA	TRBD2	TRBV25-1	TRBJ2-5	CASSGRAGRNKETQYF	TGTGCCAGCAGTGGACGAGCGGGGCGGAATAAAGAGACCCAGTACTTC